This T cell receptor (beta chain) appears in the sequencing data of a study of OX40 agonist ivuxolimab in advanced cancers. Findings of the study overall: Among the lowest peripheral clonal expansion occurred in 0.1-3.0 mg/kg partial responders.

Details on this clone: No antigen is known for it.

CDR1 KGHSH and CDR2 LQKENI come from the germline V gene. V shed 3 bases and J 6 bases; nucleotides not matched to a gene: 8. The CDR3 extends over 15 amino acids. TCRdb's copy holds only in-frame clones and misses some; the assay was immunoSEQ multiplex PCR. Among roughly 71,000 clones listed, 84% were seen once. The sequence derives from an adult with an advanced solid tumor such as melanoma, head and neck, liver or kidney cancer. The specimen was CD4+ or CD8+ T cells sorted from blood, collected in a trial of the OX40 agonist ivuxolimab. This chain connects TRBV18 to TRBJ1-2; 9 bases map to TRBD1. CDR3 protein: CASSPRDRVEDGYTF. CDR3 nucleotides: TGTGCCAGCTCACCGCGGGACAGGGTAGAAGATGGCTACACCTTC.